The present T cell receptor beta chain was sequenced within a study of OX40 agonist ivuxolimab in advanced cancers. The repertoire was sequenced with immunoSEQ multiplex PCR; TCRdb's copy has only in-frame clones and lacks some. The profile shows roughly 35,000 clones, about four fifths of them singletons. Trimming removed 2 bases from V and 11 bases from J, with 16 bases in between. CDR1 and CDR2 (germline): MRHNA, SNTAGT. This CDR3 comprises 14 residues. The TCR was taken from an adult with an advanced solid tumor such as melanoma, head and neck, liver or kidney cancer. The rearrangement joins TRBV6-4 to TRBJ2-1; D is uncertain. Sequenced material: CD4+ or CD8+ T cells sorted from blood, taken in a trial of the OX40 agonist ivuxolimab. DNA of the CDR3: TGTGCCAGCAGTGACACCCCCTTGGATATTCAGCAGTTCTTC. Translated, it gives CASSDTPLDIQQFF.